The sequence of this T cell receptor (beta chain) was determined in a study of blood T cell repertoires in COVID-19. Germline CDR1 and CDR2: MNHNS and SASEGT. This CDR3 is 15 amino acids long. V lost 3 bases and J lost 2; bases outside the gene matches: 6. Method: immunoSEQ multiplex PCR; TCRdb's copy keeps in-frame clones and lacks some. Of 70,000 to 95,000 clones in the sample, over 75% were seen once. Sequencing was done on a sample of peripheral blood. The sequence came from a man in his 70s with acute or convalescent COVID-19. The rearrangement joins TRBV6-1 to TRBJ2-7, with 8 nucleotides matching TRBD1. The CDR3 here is CASSDRGQSPYEQYF. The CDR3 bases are TGTGCCAGCAGTGACAGGGGGCAATCTCCCTACGAGCAGTACTTC.